One and the same sample provided the 24 T cell receptor beta chains below, sequenced in a study of graft-versus-host responses after intestinal transplantation. These receptors have no identified antigens. Assay: immunoSEQ multiplex PCR; the TCRdb copy retains only in-frame clones and omits some. The sample lists some 90,000 clones; over 80% were seen once. The sequences come from unstimulated CD8+ T cells sorted from spleen or lymph node cells, collected before intestinal transplant. Receptors were obtained from a human donor who received an intestinal transplant.

The genes are TRBV11-3 and TRBJ1-1, with D tentatively TRBD1 (6 bases). Between the trimmed V and J ends, which lost 2 bases and 4 bases, there was a span of 23 bases. Germline CDR1 is SGHNT and CDR2 is YENEEA. This CDR3 region has 18 residues. The CDR3 reads CASSLFRQESAWGTEAFF. In nucleotides, the CDR3 is TGTGCCAGCAGCTTATTTCGACAGGAATCGGCCTGGGGCACTGAAGCTTTCTTT.

The CDR3 nucleotides read TGTGCCAGCAGCTTATACCGGGAGGGGTCCTACGAGCAGTACTTC. Translated, it gives CASSLYREGSYEQYF. The V gene is TRBV11-2, the J gene TRBJ2-7; 8 positions agree with TRBD2. The CDR3 sequence is 15 residues long. Germline lookup yields CDR1 SGHAT and CDR2 FQNNGV. V lost 2 bases to trimming and J lost 1 base; unmatched junction nucleotides: 4.

This chain links TRBV4-3 with TRBJ2-7; D might be TRBD1 (5 bases). The CDR3 consists of 17 residues. Germline-derived CDR1 and CDR2 are LGHNA and YSLEER. V gave up 0 bases and J gave up 4 bases, with 19 bases separating them. DNA for the CDR3: TGCGCCAGCAGCCAAGAGATCCCCAGGGCGGTGGCGTACGAGCAGTACTTC. This gives the protein CASSQEIPRAVAYEQYF.

This chain links TRBV11-2 with TRBJ2-1, with 11 bases that match TRBD2. Trimming cost V 1 base and J 5 bases; bases outside gene matches: 4. This CDR3 is built from 16 residues. CDR1 and CDR2 (germline): SGHAT, FQNNGV. In DNA form, the CDR3 reads TGTGCCAGCAGCTTAGGTCGGGGACTAGCGGACAATGAGCAGTTCTTC. This sequence encodes CASSLGRGLADNEQFF.

V and J are TRBV7-9 and TRBJ2-1; 7 nucleotides match TRBD2. The CDR3 is 13 amino acids. Trimming at V came to 5 bases and at J to 6 bases, leaving 4 bases not matched to a gene. From germline, CDR1 is SEHNR and CDR2 FQNEAQ (reference sequence). CDR3 amino acids: CASSELAFNEQFF. CDR3 DNA: TGTGCCAGCAGCGAACTAGCGTTCAATGAGCAGTTCTTC. Together with reference TRBV7-9 and TRBJ2-1, the CDR3 gives the full variable domain: DTGVSQNPRHKITKRGQNVTFRCDPISEHNRLYWYRQTLGQGPEFLTYFQNEAQLEKSRLLSDRFSAERPKGSFSTLEIQRTEQGDSAMYLCASSELAFNEQFFGPGTRLTVL.

The V call is TRBV10-3, the J call TRBJ2-5; TRBD2 agrees at 14 bases. V lost 8 bases and J lost 4; bases outside the gene matches: 12. Germline V gives CDR1 ENHRY, CDR2 SYGVKD. The CDR3 spans 17 residues. The CDR3 sequence: CAIRPGLAGEQGETQYF. In DNA form, the CDR3 reads TGTGCCATCCGGCCGGGACTAGCGGGAGAGCAGGGAGAGACCCAGTACTTC.

V usage is TRBV28 and J usage is TRBJ1-1; no reliable D call. Germline assignment: CDR1 MDHEN and CDR2 SYDVKM. The V end was cut by 7 bases, the J end by 3 bases, with 15 bases between. The CDR3 runs to 14 residues. The CDR3 sequence is CASTLFRLDTEAFF. The CDR3, as DNA: TGTGCCAGCACCCTATTCAGGTTGGACACTGAAGCTTTCTTT.

The chain links TRBV5-4 to TRBJ2-6; the D gene is possibly TRBD2 (6 bases). This CDR3 spans 16 amino acids. Between the trimmed V and J ends, which lost 3 bases and 4 bases, there was a span of 14 bases. Germline values: CDR1 SGHNT, CDR2 YYREEE (reference sequence). As DNA, the CDR3 is TGTGCCAGCAGCTGGGGAGGAGCGCTCGGGGCCAACGTCCTGACTTTC. Encoded protein: CASSWGGALGANVLTF.

This chain links TRBV29-1 with TRBJ2-3; D unclear. Germline values: CDR1 SQVTM, CDR2 ANQGSEA. This CDR3 comprises 13 residues. The ends were cut back, 1 base at V and 6 bases at J, with 11 bases in the middle. The CDR3 loop reads CSVEGGEVDTQYF. Written as DNA, the CDR3 is TGCAGCGTTGAAGGTGGAGAGGTCGATACGCAGTATTTT.

V is TRBV7-8 and J is TRBJ1-2; D might be TRBD1 (6 bases). Germline CDR1 reads SGHVS; CDR2 reads FQNEAQ. V shed 10 bases and J shed 0 bases, with 27 bases lying between them. The CDR3 runs 18 residues. The CDR3, as DNA: TGTGCCACCCACTCTCCGAGGGGCAGGGGATTAGCTAACTATGGCTACACCTTC. This codes for CATHSPRGRGLANYGYTF.

V and J are TRBV30 and TRBJ1-5, with 9 bases fitting TRBD1. The CDR3 loop spans 13 amino acids. V was clipped by 1 base and J by 5 bases; unmatched bases: 0. The germline V gene encodes CDR1 GTSNPN and CDR2 SVGIG (reference sequence). CDR3 protein: CAWSGTGDQPQHF. The CDR3 region has the DNA TGTGCCTGGAGTGGGACAGGGGATCAGCCCCAGCATTTT. Based on the CDR3 plus reference TRBV30 and TRBJ1-5, the full variable domain is SQTIHQWPATLVQPVGSPLSLECTVEGTSNPNLYWYRQAAGRGLQLLFYSVGIGQISSEVPQNLSASRPQDRQFILSSKKLLLSDSGFYLCAWSGTGDQPQHFGDGTRLSIL.

This clone was counted a single time. V gene TRBV29-1 combines with J gene TRBJ1-3; tentatively, D is TRBD1 (5 bases). V dropped 3 bases and J dropped 4 bases, with 10 bases sitting between them. The CDR3 runs to 13 residues. The germline V gene has CDR1 SQVTM and CDR2 ANQGSEA. Here the CDR3 reads CSVESGLGNTIYF. The CDR3 coding sequence is TGCAGCGTTGAGTCAGGGTTGGGAAACACCATATATTTT.

J is TRBJ1-5 and V is TRBV29-1, with D maybe TRBD1 (5 bases). Germline CDR1 reads SQVTM; CDR2 reads ANQGSEA. Trimming stripped 4 bases from V and 3 bases from J, with 10 bases between. The CDR3 has 13 amino acids. The CDR3 sequence: CSVVSGNNQPQHF. The DNA of the CDR3 is TGCAGCGTTGTTTCAGGGAACAATCAGCCCCAGCATTTT.

The chain employs TRBV7-2 and TRBJ2-1, with 14 bases fitting TRBD2. Germline CDR1 reads SGHTA; CDR2 reads FQGNSA. The CDR3 covers 14 residues. Trimming cost V 7 bases and J 10 bases; bases outside gene matches: 6. DNA for the CDR3: TGTGCCAGCATACCGGGACTAGCGGGAGAGGAGCAGTTCTTC. Its protein is CASIPGLAGEEQFF.

The V gene is TRBV19, the J gene TRBJ2-7; possible D gene TRBD1, 6 bases. V was shortened by 5 bases and J by 5 bases, with 13 bases between the two germline ends. This CDR3 region has 13 residues. Germline V gives CDR1 LNHDA, CDR2 SQIVND (reference sequence). CDR3 in amino acids: CASSAGQTNEQYF. In DNA, the CDR3 is TGTGCCAGTAGTGCTGGACAGACGAACGAGCAGTACTTC.

The V gene is TRBV4-2, the J gene TRBJ2-7; D remains unclear. V gave up 4 bases and J gave up 4 bases, with 14 bases separating them. From germline, CDR1 is LGHNA and CDR2 YNFKEQ. This CDR3 is built from 14 residues. CDR3 sequence (DNA): TGTGCCAGCAGCCCCGCGAAGCTAGATTACGAGCAGTACTTC. It is translated as CASSPAKLDYEQYF.

CDR3: CASSEEEAGGYNEQFF. The CDR3 nucleotides read TGTGCCAGCAGTGAAGAGGAAGCGGGAGGATACAATGAGCAGTTCTTC. V is TRBV2 and J is TRBJ2-1, with TRBD2 matching 9 bases. CDR1 is SNHLY, CDR2 FYNNEI, per germline. The J segment lost 4 bases and the V segment lost 1 base, leaving 5 bases of the junction unmatched. The CDR3 contains 16 residues. The full variable domain, its missing parts supplied by reference TRBV2 and TRBJ2-1, is EPEVTQTPSHQVTQMGQEVILRCVPISNHLYFYWYRQILGQKVEFLVSFYNNEISEKSEIFDDQFSVERPDGSNFTLKIRSTKLEDSAMYFCASSEEEAGGYNEQFFGPGTRLTVL.

This chain links TRBV6-6 with TRBJ1-2; 7 bases are a match to TRBD1. V gave up 5 bases and J gave up 4 bases; unmatched junction bases: 7. The CDR3 totals 14 residues. Per germline, CDR1 MNHNY and CDR2 SVGAGI (reference sequence). DNA of the CDR3: TGTGCCAGCAGTCCCCGGGACAGTACCTATGGCTACACCTTC. This sequence encodes CASSPRDSTYGYTF.

V and J are TRBV9 and TRBJ1-1; D perhaps matches TRBD1 (5 bases). The CDR3 is made up of 15 amino acids. CDR1 is SGDLS, CDR2 YYNGEE, per germline. V gave up 3 bases and J gave up 6 bases, with 18 bases separating them. The CDR3 bases are TGTGCCAGCAGCGCATATCAGGGTAGGGGTTCTGAAGCTTTCTTT. Protein product: CASSAYQGRGSEAFF. The full variable domain, with the rest looked up from reference TRBV9 and TRBJ1-1, is DSGVTQTPKHLITATGQRVTLRCSPRSGDLSVYWYQQSLDQGLQFLIQYYNGEERAKGNILERFSAQQFPDLHSELNLSSLELGDSALYFCASSAYQGRGSEAFFGQGTRLTVV.

The rearrangement uses TRBV19 and TRBJ2-7; TRBD2 is a possible D gene (6 bases). This CDR3 is built from 13 residues. Trimming pared 4 bases from V and 2 bases from J, leaving 9 bases between. Germline CDR1 LNHDA, CDR2 SQIVND (reference sequence). CDR3 nucleotide sequence: TGTGCCAGTAGTACGGGACTGGCCTACGAGCAGTACTTC. It encodes CASSTGLAYEQYF.

The J gene is TRBJ2-1, the V gene TRBV9, with D possibly matching TRBD1 (6 bases). V lost 3 bases to trimming and J lost 2 bases, with 18 bases between them. Germline values: CDR1 SGDLS, CDR2 YYNGEE. This CDR3 is 17 amino acids long. The CDR3 spells CASSGEQGRLTYNEQFF. The DNA for the CDR3 is TGTGCCAGCAGCGGCGAACAGGGACGCCTTACCTACAATGAGCAGTTCTTC.

The chain couples TRBV11-2 to TRBJ2-7; TRBD2 might be the D (7 bases). Looked up from germline, CDR1 is SGHAT and CDR2 is FQNNGV. The V end lost 1 base, the J end lost 3 bases, and 13 bases lay between the germline ends. This CDR3 is 15 amino acids long. CDR3: CASSLGRGGYYEQYF. For the CDR3, the DNA is TGTGCCAGCAGCTTAGGGAGGGGGGGTTACTACGAGCAGTACTTC.

This clone was seen only once. V gene TRBV2 combines with J gene TRBJ1-4; TRBD1 matches at 8 bases. Losses at the gene ends were 6 bases for V and 1 base for J; bases not matched to a gene: 10. The CDR3 sequence is 17 residues long. Germline lookup yields CDR1 SNHLY and CDR2 FYNNEI. CDR3 in DNA: TGTGCCAGCAGGCTTACAGGGGGTTCTCTAACTAATGAAAAACTGTTTTTT. Amino acid sequence: CASRLTGGSLTNEKLFF.

This chain links TRBV5-5 with TRBJ2-7; D gene uncertain. Trimming took 1 base from V and 2 from J, leaving 4 bases between them. Germline V CDR1 and CDR2: SGHKS, YYEKEE (reference sequence). The CDR3 length is 12 residues. Written as DNA, the CDR3 is TGTGCCAGCAGCTTGTCCGCCTACGAGCAGTACTTC. Translating gives CASSLSAYEQYF.